This TCR beta chain originates from a study of cytomegalovirus exposure and HLA in healthy donors. The study ran its PCR with 60 Vbeta and 13 Jbeta primers. Original analysis: Later, an analysis found roughly 80 million unique TCR beta chains, and 9.5 million to 11 million of these were shared. The table came from immunoSEQ multiplex PCR; TCRdb's copy has only in-frame clones and leaves some out. V, J and clone size are those of that table, while D and trimming were read from the DNA. This repertoire shows around 110,000 clones, around a tenth found once; its top ten account for over 2.5%. This clone was picked up a small number of times. Sequences were obtained from PBMCs. This receptor was identified in a man aged 25-45 years in good health and CMV-seronegative.

DNA for the CDR3: TGCGCCAGCAGCCATGGGAGGGGCCACCCCTACAATGAGCAGTTCTTC. This codes for CASSHGRGHPYNEQFF. The chain couples TRBV4-1 to TRBJ2-1; 7 positions match TRBD2. The CDR3 has 16 residues. The germline V gene has CDR1 MGHRA and CDR2 YSYEKL. The V and J ends lost 3 bases and 2 bases, in that order; junction bases with no gene match: 7.